This TCR beta chain comes out of a study of cytomegalovirus exposure and HLA in healthy donors. Study-wide findings and caveats: The study flagged around 160 TCR beta chains as cytomegalovirus-associated.

The CDR3 spans 14 residues. The ends lost 3 bases at V and 4 bases at J; junction bases unmatched: 4. Germline CDR1 and CDR2: SGHVS and FQNEAQ. The primer mix had 60 Vbeta and 13 Jbeta primers. Some clones are missing from TCRdb's copy, which holds only in-frame ones; the method was immunoSEQ multiplex PCR. The data hold about 190,000 clones, with 83% observed a single time. About this clone: The antigen is undetermined.

This chain uses TRBV7-8 with TRBJ1-2; 8 nucleotides agree with TRBD1. The specimen was PBMCs. The TCR originated in a man between 35 and 55 years old in good health and CMV-seropositive. DNA of the CDR3: TGTGCCAGCAGCTTGGGGACAGGAAGCTATGGCTACACCTTC. Encoded protein: CASSLGTGSYGYTF. The full variable domain, in which reference TRBV7-8 and TRBJ1-2 provide the parts outside the CDR3, is GAGVSQSPRYKVAKRGQDVALRCDPISGHVSLFWYQQALGQGPEFLTYFQNEAQLDKSGLPSDRFFAERPEGSVSTLKIQRTQQEDSAVYLCASSLGTGSYGYTFGSGTRLTVV.